The rows below give T cell receptor beta chains drawn from one sample of a study of post-analysis software for immune sequencing data. One entry per CDR3 protein, called by TCRdb with MiXCR from the PCR reads. This table has roughly 570,000 distinct CDR3 sequences, approximately 31% appearing once. The sample comprised blood. These receptors were obtained from a girl between 2 and 17 years old with multiple sclerosis. Both conserved end residues are part of each CDR3. Each record gives: J gene, D gene, V gene, clone size, CDR3 protein, CDR3 DNA. The D gene is left open where the match is weak. Clone size is given for some rows only: seen once, a few or many times, or a class if the clone is expanded.

>TRBJ1-2|NA|TRBV9|NA
CASSDGTLLSKSYGYTF
TGTGCCAGCAGCGACGGGACACTCCTCAGTAAGAGCTATGGCTACACCTTC
>TRBJ2-1|TRBD1|TRBV7-9|few
CASSNRGYSYNEQFF
TGTGCCAGCAGCAACAGGGGCTACTCCTACAATGAGCAGTTCTTC
>TRBJ2-2|NA|TRBV29-1|once
CSVGPLAAGELFF
TGCAGCGTCGGGCCCCTTGCGGCCGGGGAGCTGTTTTTT
>TRBJ2-3|TRBD2|TRBV6-1|NA
CASTRAGASGNTQYF
TGTGCCAGCACTCGAGCGGGGGCCTCCGGAAATACGCAGTATTTT
>TRBJ1-2|NA|TRBV14|NA
CASSQDAWRGYTF
TGTGCCAGCAGCCAAGATGCCTGGCGGGGCTACACCTTC
>TRBJ1-6|NA|TRBV12-3/TRBV12-4|few
CASRLLSGNSPLHF
TGTGCCAGCAGATTGCTCTCAGGGAATTCACCCCTCCACTTT
>TRBJ1-1|TRBD1|TRBV9|few
CASTQSGTEGTEAFF
TGTGCCAGCACCCAAAGTGGGACAGAGGGCACTGAAGCTTTCTTT
>TRBJ1-2|NA|TRBV6-5|NA
CASSYSGGSYGYTF
TGTGCCAGCAGTTACTCGGGCGGCTCCTATGGCTACACCTTC
>TRBJ2-7|TRBD1|TRBV6-5|few
CASSRGHGEQYF
TGTGCCAGTTCGAGGGGGCACGGCGAGCAGTACTTC
>TRBJ2-1|TRBD1|TRBV24-1|NA
CATSDYQGQGDWNEQFF
TGTGCCACCAGTGATTACCAGGGACAGGGGGATTGGAATGAGCAGTTCTTC
>TRBJ2-6|NA|TRBV20-1|many
CSAGVPSGANVLTF
TGCAGTGCTGGTGTACCCTCTGGGGCCAACGTCCTGACTTTC
>TRBJ2-3|NA|TRBV5-1|NA
CASSPWGGAADTQYF
TGCGCCAGCAGTCCCTGGGGGGGGGCGGCAGATACGCAGTATTTT
>TRBJ2-5|NA|TRBV19|NA
CASRGLGQPATQYF
TGTGCCAGTAGAGGTTTGGGACAACCAGCGACCCAGTACTTC
>TRBJ2-5|NA|TRBV7-2|few
CASSVTRTQETQYF
TGTGCCAGCAGCGTCACGCGTACGCAAGAGACCCAGTACTTC
>TRBJ2-3|NA|TRBV12-3/TRBV12-4|NA
CASSFRVQSDTQYF
TGTGCCAGCAGTTTCAGGGTCCAGTCGGATACGCAGTATTTT
>TRBJ2-3|NA|TRBV6-5|NA
CASSYPRFGSSTDTQYF
TGTGCCAGCAGTTACCCGAGGTTCGGATCTAGCACAGATACGCAGTATTTT
>TRBJ1-6|TRBD1|TRBV12-5|NA
CAWGTVGLYSPLHF
TGTGCTTGGGGGACAGTGGGCCTCTATTCACCCCTCCACTTT
>TRBJ2-3|NA|TRBV27|few
CASSPHWGIRGTDTQYF
TGTGCCAGCAGTCCACATTGGGGCATTAGGGGCACAGATACGCAGTATTTT
>TRBJ2-5|NA|TRBV5-1|NA
CASSPPAGQETQYF
TGCGCCAGCAGCCCCCCCGCGGGCCAAGAGACCCAGTACTTC
>TRBJ1-1|NA|TRBV11-2|NA
CASSLVGGETEAFF
TGTGCCAGCAGCTTAGTAGGGGGGGAGACTGAAGCTTTCTTT
>TRBJ1-4|TRBD1|TRBV3-1|once
CASSPEVGQAFEKLFF
TGTGCCAGCAGCCCCGAAGTTGGACAGGCGTTCGAAAAACTGTTTTTT
>TRBJ1-1|NA|TRBV5-6|few
CASSLWLGRGTEAFF
TGTGCCAGCAGCTTGTGGTTAGGGAGGGGGACTGAAGCTTTCTTT
>TRBJ2-3|TRBD2|TRBV5-1|NA
CASSLSTGLAGGPSTDTQYF
TGCGCCAGCAGCTTGTCCACGGGACTAGCGGGGGGGCCTAGCACAGATACGCAGTATTTT
>TRBJ2-7|TRBD2|TRBV6-5|NA
CASQRGPSYEQYF
TGTGCCAGCCAGCGGGGGCCCTCCTACGAGCAGTACTTC
>TRBJ1-1|NA|TRBV5-6|NA
CASSLLPGEAFF
TGTGCCAGCAGCTTACTACCAGGAGAAGCTTTCTTT
>TRBJ1-1|NA|TRBV3-1|NA
CASSHLLDSLEVFF
TGTGCCAGCAGCCACCTGCTGGACTCACTTGAAGTTTTCTTT
>TRBJ1-2|NA|TRBV10-3|once
CAISSGINGYTF
TGTGCCATCAGCAGTGGGATAAATGGCTACACCTTC
>TRBJ2-4|NA|TRBV29-1|few
CSVEDLGAKYF
TGCAGCGTTGAAGATCTTGGGGCAAAGTACTTC
>TRBJ1-2|NA|TRBV3-1|NA
CASSQGGLPNYGYTF
TGTGCCAGCAGCCAAGGAGGGCTGCCTAACTATGGCTACACCTTC
>TRBJ2-1|NA|TRBV5-1|many
CASSSGGSDNEQFF
TGCGCCAGCAGCTCCGGGGGATCCGACAATGAGCAGTTCTTC
>TRBJ2-1|NA|TRBV6-6|NA
CASSYLGRSSNEQFF
TGTGCCAGCAGTTACTTAGGGAGATCCAGCAATGAGCAGTTCTTC
>TRBJ1-1|NA|TRBV29-1|NA
CSVEDQGTEAFF
TGCAGCGTTGAAGACCAGGGGACTGAAGCTTTCTTT
>TRBJ2-5|NA|TRBV9|NA
CASSLRPQGETQYF
TGTGCCAGCAGCTTACGCCCCCAGGGAGAGACCCAGTACTTC
>TRBJ2-2|TRBD1|TRBV20-1|NA
CSATKGAAGELFF
TGCAGTGCCACCAAGGGGGCGGCCGGGGAGCTGTTTTTT
>TRBJ2-7|TRBD1|TRBV6-2/TRBV6-3|NA
CASSYGSGQGRYEQYF
TGTGCCAGCAGTTACGGTTCCGGACAGGGACGGTACGAGCAGTACTTC
>TRBJ2-7|NA|TRBV7-8|NA
CASSTPSQTYEQYF
TGTGCCAGCAGCACGCCGAGCCAAACCTACGAGCAGTACTTC
>TRBJ1-1|NA|TRBV11-2|NA
CASSPLGRVNTEAFF
TGTGCCAGCAGCCCCTTAGGGCGGGTGAACACTGAAGCTTTCTTT
>TRBJ1-2|TRBD1|TRBV7-8|NA
CASSLGTGPYGYTF
TGTGCCAGCAGCTTAGGGACAGGTCCATATGGCTACACCTTC
>TRBJ2-5|NA|TRBV9|few
CASSVGAGIQETQYF
TGTGCCAGCAGCGTAGGGGCTGGGATACAAGAGACCCAGTACTTC
>TRBJ2-1|TRBD2|TRBV4-2|few
CASSLAWLAGAKLDNEQFF
TGTGCCAGCAGCCTCGCCTGGCTAGCGGGGGCAAAACTAGACAATGAGCAGTTCTTC
>TRBJ2-5|NA|TRBV7-7|NA
CASSAFGAEQETQYF
TGTGCTAGCAGCGCCTTCGGAGCGGAACAAGAGACCCAGTACTTC
>TRBJ2-3|TRBD2|TRBV12-3/TRBV12-4|NA
CASSAGGSSTDTQYF
TGTGCCAGCTCGGCGGGAGGCTCGAGCACAGATACGCAGTATTTT
>TRBJ1-2|TRBD1|TRBV6-1|few
CASTYTPGQGAINYGYTF
TGTGCCAGCACCTATACCCCGGGACAGGGGGCGATTAACTATGGCTACACCTTC
>TRBJ2-3|TRBD2|TRBV2|NA
CASSESGGRADTQYF
TGTGCCAGCAGTGAGAGCGGGGGGCGAGCAGATACGCAGTATTTT
>TRBJ2-7|NA|TRBV5-1|NA
CASSLQWDTEQYF
TGCGCCAGCAGCTTGCAGTGGGACACCGAGCAGTACTTC
>TRBJ2-7|TRBD1|TRBV5-1|few
CASRRTGVDEQYF
TGCGCCAGCCGGAGAACAGGGGTGGACGAGCAGTACTTC
>TRBJ1-5|TRBD1|TRBV20-1|once
CNARDRAEYQPQHF
TGCAATGCTCGGGACAGGGCGGAATATCAGCCCCAGCATTTT
>TRBJ2-3|NA|TRBV4-1|many
CASSQAYLQAQYF
TGCGCCAGCAGCCAAGCTTATCTGCAGGCGCAGTATTTT
>TRBJ2-5|NA|TRBV9|NA
CASSVGGEAKTQYF
TGTGCCAGCAGCGTAGGAGGGGAAGCAAAGACCCAGTACTTC
>TRBJ1-4|NA|TRBV20-1|few
CSGNDRVNEKLFF
TGCAGCGGGAACGACAGAGTTAATGAAAAACTGTTTTTT